This is a list of T cell receptor beta chains from one sample in a study of OX40 agonist ivuxolimab in advanced cancers. The table came from immunoSEQ multiplex PCR; TCRdb's copy has only in-frame clones and leaves some out. The table has over 20,000 clones, just under 85% seen once. The material was CD4+ or CD8+ T cells sorted from blood, obtained in a trial of the OX40 agonist ivuxolimab. These receptors all come from an adult with an advanced solid tumor such as melanoma, head and neck, liver or kidney cancer. Both conserved end residues are part of each CDR3. Fields, in order: CDR3 length, J gene, V gene, CDR3 protein.

13,TRBJ2-7,TRBV13,CASSPPRGYEQYF
14,TRBJ2-5,TRBV27,CASSSQGEGETQYF
16,TRBJ2-5,TRBV9,CASSPLKWEGRETQYF
16,TRBJ2-7,TRBV19,CASSSGRDIVSYEQYF
16,TRBJ2-7,TRBV7-2,CASSPGLAGTSYEQYF
16,TRBJ1-4,TRBV27,CASSHGGEGANEKLFF
14,TRBJ2-7,TRBV25-1,CASSSGTPVHEQYF
18,TRBJ1-6,TRBV4-1,CASSQEDPRDSYNSPLHF
17,TRBJ2-1,TRBV7-8,CASSLGAGLDSYNEQFF
17,TRBJ2-5,TRBV5-1,CASSPQISGGVGETQYF
15,TRBJ2-1,TRBV9,CASSVGGSRVNEQFF
17,TRBJ2-1,TRBV5-1,CASSSYLGGSSYNEQFF
14,TRBJ1-5,TRBV9,CASSVGGGVQPQHF
16,TRBJ1-3,TRBV9,CASSAGALVSGNTIYF
12,TRBJ2-7,TRBV28,CASSFSPYEQYF
14,TRBJ2-2,TRBV2,CASIGTANTGELFF
12,TRBJ1-1,TRBV7-9,CASSLAGPEAFF
11,TRBJ2-5,TRBV9,CASSEGETQYF
13,TRBJ2-3,TRBV29-1,CSVEGGSTDTQYF
13,NA,TRBV9,CASSHGGIDEQYF
15,TRBJ2-2,TRBV7-2,CASSISGTGGRELFF
13,TRBJ2-7,TRBV4-2,CASSPLANYEQYF
13,TRBJ1-5,TRBV7-7,CASSLDPDQPQHF
14,TRBJ2-7,TRBV4-2,CASSQATGPYEQYF
17,TRBJ1-1,TRBV13,CASSLRTGGVWGTEAFF
12,TRBJ2-2,TRBV6-6,CASSLGTGELFF
18,TRBJ2-2,TRBV4-1,CASSHKLAGVSNTGELFF
15,TRBJ2-5,TRBV6-5,CASMVGQGFQKTQYF